The rows below give T cell receptor beta chains drawn from one sample of a study of control samples from healthy donors and cancer patients. Measured with immunoSEQ multiplex PCR; TCRdb has only the in-frame clones, and not every one. Of about 100,000 clones detected, roughly 84% appear once; the ten largest clones hold over 15%. The sample consisted of blood. These receptors originate from a woman aged 45-60 years in good health. CDR3s leave out the opening cysteine and the closing phenylalanine or tryptophan. The size field is filled for only some rows; it gives once, few, many or a size class.

TRBV2 once 16 ASRLRLAGGLGTDTQY
TRBV7-9 . 14 ASSLGGDLWGDTQY
TRBV4-1 . 14 ASSQPASIQYNEQF
TRBV6-4 . 15 ASSGPQGAGGNYGYT
TRBV20-1 . 9 SAREYTEWF
TRBV15 . 13 ATSVAGSHTDTQY
TRBV6-5 . 13 ASSYSTRMNTEAF
TRBV12-3/TRBV12-4 once 10 ASAAENEKLF
TRBV13 . 11 ASSGWTDGGYT
TRBV7-3 . 16 ASSFDLLGLAGNGELF
TRBV30 . 10 AWDGQTYEQY
TRBV6-5 . 12 ASSSPTGYNEQF
TRBV11-2 . 11 ASSSSHNQPQH
TRBV5-1 medium-sized 11 ASSLAGDQPQH
TRBV6-5 . 11 ASSHLGAYEQY
TRBV5-1 . 11 ASRRTGLYGYT
TRBV28 . 13 ASSSQGSYNSPLH